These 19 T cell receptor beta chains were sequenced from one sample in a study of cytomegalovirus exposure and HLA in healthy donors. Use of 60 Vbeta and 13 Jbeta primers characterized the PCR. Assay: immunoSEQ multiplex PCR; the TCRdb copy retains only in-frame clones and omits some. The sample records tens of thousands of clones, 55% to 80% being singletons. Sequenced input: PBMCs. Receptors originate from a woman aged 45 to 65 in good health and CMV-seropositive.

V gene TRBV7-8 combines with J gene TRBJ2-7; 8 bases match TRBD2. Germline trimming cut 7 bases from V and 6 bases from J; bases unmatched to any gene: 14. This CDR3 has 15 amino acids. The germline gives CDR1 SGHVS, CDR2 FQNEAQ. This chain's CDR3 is CASTTRGGGLGEQYF. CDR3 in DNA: TGTGCCAGCACAACCCGGGGGGGAGGGCTGGGCGAGCAGTACTTC. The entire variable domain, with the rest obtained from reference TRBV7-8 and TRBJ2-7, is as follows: GAGVSQSPRYKVAKRGQDVALRCDPISGHVSLFWYQQALGQGPEFLTYFQNEAQLDKSGLPSDRFFAERPEGSVSTLKIQRTQQEDSAVYLCASTTRGGGLGEQYFGPGTRLTVT.

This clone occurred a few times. The CDR3 loop reads CASREGDNSPLHF. In nucleotides, the CDR3 is TGCGCCAGCAGGGAAGGGGATAATTCACCCCTCCACTTT. The chain combines TRBV5-1 with TRBJ1-6; the D gene is possibly TRBD1 (5 bases). The CDR3 has 13 residues. Trimming removed 5 bases from V and 5 bases from J, with 8 bases in between. Germline V gives CDR1 SGHRS, CDR2 YFSETQ. Full variable domain (outside the CDR3, taken from reference TRBV5-1 and TRBJ1-6): KAGVTQTPRYLIKTRGQQVTLSCSPISGHRSVSWYQQTPGQGLQFLFEYFSETQRNKGNFPGRFSGRQFSNSRSEMNVSTLELGDSALYLCASREGDNSPLHFGNGTRLTVT.

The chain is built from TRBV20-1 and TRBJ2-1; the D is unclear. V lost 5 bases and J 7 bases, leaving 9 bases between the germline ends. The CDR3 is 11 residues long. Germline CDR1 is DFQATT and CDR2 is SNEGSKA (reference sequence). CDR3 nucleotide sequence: TGCAGTGCTGGGCCCTTTAATGAGCAGTTCTTC. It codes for CSAGPFNEQFF.

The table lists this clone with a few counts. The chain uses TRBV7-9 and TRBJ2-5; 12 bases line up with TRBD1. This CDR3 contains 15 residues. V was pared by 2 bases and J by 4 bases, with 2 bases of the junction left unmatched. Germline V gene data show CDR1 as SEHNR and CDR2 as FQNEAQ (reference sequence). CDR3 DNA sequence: TGTGCCAGCAGCTTACCGGGACAGGGGGCAGAGACCCAGTACTTC. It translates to CASSLPGQGAETQYF.

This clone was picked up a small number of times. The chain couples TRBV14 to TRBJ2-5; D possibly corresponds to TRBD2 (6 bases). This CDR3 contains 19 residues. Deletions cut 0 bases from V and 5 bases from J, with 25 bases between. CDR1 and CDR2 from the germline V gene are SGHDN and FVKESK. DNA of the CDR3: TGTGCCAGCAGCCAAGAGCCGAGACTAGTTCGATGGGGTTTGGAGACCCAGTACTTC. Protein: CASSQEPRLVRWGLETQYF.

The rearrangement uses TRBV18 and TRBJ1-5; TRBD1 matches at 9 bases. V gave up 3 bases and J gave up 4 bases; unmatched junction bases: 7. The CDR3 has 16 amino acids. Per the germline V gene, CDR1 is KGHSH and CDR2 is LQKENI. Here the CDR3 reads CASSPPDRGPNQPQHF. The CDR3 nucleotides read TGTGCCAGCTCACCTCCGGACAGGGGACCGAATCAGCCCCAGCATTTT. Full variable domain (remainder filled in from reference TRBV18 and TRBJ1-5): NAGVMQNPRHLVRRRGQEARLRCSPMKGHSHVYWYRQLPEEGLKFMVYLQKENIIDESGMPKERFSAEFPKEGPSILRIQQVVRGDSAAYFCASSPPDRGPNQPQHFGDGTRLSIL.

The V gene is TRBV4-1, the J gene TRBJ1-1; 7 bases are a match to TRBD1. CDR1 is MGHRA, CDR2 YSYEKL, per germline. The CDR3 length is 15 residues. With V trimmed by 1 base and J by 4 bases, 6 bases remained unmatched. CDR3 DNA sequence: TGCGCCAGCAGCCAAGTCCTGAGGGACAGCACTGAAGCTTTCTTT. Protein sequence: CASSQVLRDSTEAFF.

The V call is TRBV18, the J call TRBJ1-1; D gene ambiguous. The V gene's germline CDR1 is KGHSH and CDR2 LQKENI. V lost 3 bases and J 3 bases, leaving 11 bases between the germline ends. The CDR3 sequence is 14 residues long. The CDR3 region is CASSPRGSYTEAFF. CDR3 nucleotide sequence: TGTGCCAGCTCACCGCGGGGTAGTTACACTGAAGCTTTCTTT.

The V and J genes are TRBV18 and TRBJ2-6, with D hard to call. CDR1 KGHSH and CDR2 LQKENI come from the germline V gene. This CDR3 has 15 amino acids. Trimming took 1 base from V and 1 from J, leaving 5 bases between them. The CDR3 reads CASSPRTSGANVLTF. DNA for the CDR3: TGTGCCAGCTCACCACGAACTTCTGGGGCCAACGTCCTGACTTTC.

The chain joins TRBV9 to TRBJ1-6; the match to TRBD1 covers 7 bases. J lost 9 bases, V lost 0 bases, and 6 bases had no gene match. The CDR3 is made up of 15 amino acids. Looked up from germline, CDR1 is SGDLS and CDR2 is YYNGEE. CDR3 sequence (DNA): TGTGCCAGCAGCGTAGACCAGGGGGAAGGTTCACCCCTCCACTTT. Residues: CASSVDQGEGSPLHF.

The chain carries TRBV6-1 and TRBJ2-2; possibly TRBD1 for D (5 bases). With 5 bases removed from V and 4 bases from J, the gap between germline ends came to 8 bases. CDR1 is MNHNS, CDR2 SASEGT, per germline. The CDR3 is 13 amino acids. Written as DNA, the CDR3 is TGTGCCAGCAGTTTGACAGCCACCGGGGAGCTGTTTTTT. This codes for CASSLTATGELFF.

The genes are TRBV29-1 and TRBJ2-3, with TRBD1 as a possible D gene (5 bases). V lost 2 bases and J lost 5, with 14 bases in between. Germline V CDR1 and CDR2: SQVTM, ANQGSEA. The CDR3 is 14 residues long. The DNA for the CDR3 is TGCAGCGTTGAATGGTCCCAGGGTGGAGATACGCAGTATTTT. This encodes CSVEWSQGGDTQYF.

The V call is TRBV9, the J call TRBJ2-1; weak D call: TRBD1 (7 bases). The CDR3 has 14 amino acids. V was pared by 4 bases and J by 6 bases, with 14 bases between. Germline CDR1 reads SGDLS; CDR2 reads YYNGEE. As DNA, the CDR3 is TGTGCCAGCAGCTCGCAGGGGGGAAGCAATGAGCAGTTCTTC. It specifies CASSSQGGSNEQFF.

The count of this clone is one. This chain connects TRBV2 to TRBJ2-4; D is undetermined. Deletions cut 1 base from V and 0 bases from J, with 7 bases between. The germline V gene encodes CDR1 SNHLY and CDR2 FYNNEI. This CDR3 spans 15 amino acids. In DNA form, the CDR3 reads TGTGCCAGCAGTGAAGAATCTTCAGCCAAAAACATTCAGTACTTC. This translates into CASSEESSAKNIQYF.

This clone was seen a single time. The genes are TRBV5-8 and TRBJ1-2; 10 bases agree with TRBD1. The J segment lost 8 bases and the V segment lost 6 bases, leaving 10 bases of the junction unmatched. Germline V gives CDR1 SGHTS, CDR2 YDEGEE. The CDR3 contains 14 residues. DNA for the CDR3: TGTGCCAGCATCTGGACAGGGGGATTCGGGGGCTACACCTTC. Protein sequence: CASIWTGGFGGYTF.

The chain's CDR3 is CAISGFSPSTDTQYF. DNA for the CDR3: TGTGCCATCAGCGGGTTTTCTCCTTCCACAGATACGCAGTATTTT. V gene TRBV10-3 combines with J gene TRBJ2-3; D not resolved. CDR1 and CDR2 from the germline V gene are ENHRY and SYGVKD. Deletions cut 6 bases from V and 2 bases from J, with 15 bases between. The CDR3 has 15 residues.

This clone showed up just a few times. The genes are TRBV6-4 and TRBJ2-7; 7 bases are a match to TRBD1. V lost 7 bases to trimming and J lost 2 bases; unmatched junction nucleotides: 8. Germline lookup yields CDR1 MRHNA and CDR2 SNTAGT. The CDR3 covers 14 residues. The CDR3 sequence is CASKRGPKPYEQYF. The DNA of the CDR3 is TGTGCCAGCAAGAGGGGGCCCAAACCCTACGAGCAGTACTTC.

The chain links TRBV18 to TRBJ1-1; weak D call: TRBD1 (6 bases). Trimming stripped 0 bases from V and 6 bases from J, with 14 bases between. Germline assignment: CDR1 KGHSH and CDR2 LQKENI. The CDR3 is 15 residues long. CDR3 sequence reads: CASSPPRNKGAEAFF. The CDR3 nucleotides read TGTGCCAGCTCACCACCGAGGAATAAGGGGGCTGAAGCTTTCTTT.

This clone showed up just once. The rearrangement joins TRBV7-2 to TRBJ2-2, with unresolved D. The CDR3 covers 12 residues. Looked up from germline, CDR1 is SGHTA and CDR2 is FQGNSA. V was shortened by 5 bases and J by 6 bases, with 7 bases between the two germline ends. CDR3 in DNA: TGTGCCAGCAGCCCCCCGGCCGGGGAGCTGTTTTTT. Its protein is CASSPPAGELFF.